These 27 T cell receptor beta chains were sequenced from one sample in a study of PD-1 blockade in classical Hodgkin lymphoma. The method was immunoSEQ multiplex PCR; TCRdb's version includes in-frame clones alone and lacks a portion of them. In the table there are tens of thousands of clones, more than 65% of which are singletons. Time point: cycle 4 day 1 (C4D1), after 6 weeks of nivolumab. No patient escaped relapse after autologous stem cell transplantation, and brentuximab vedotin exposure varied. Material: peripheral blood mononuclear cells (PBMCs), obtained before the fourth cycle of nivolumab. These receptors all stem from a human donor with classical Hodgkin lymphoma.

This clone was seen a single time. The gene calls are TRBV5-6 and TRBJ2-7; TRBD2 might be the D (6 bases). The CDR3 consists of 13 residues. The V gene lost 4 bases and the J gene lost 2 bases, with 10 bases spanning the gap. Per the germline V gene, CDR1 is SGHDT and CDR2 is YYEEEE. CDR3: CASSRTNPYEQYF. The CDR3, as DNA: TGTGCCAGCAGCCGGACTAATCCCTACGAGCAGTACTTC.

J is TRBJ2-1 and V is TRBV7-2, with a tentative D call TRBD1 (5 bases). The ends were cut back, 2 bases at V and 1 base at J, with 9 bases in the middle. The CDR3 is 15 amino acids. The germline CDR1 and CDR2 sequences are SGHTA and FQGNSA. The CDR3 sequence is CASSLQGGSYNEQFF. Here the CDR3 DNA reads TGTGCCAGCAGCTTACAGGGTGGATCCTACAATGAGCAGTTCTTC.

The V and J genes are TRBV7-9 and TRBJ1-1, with 9 bases fitting TRBD1. This CDR3 contains 15 residues. With 5 bases clipped from V and 4 bases from J, the junction kept 8 bases outside the gene matches. The germline V gene encodes CDR1 SEHNR and CDR2 FQNEAQ (reference sequence). CDR3 nucleotide sequence: TGTGCCAGCAGCCGAGGGACAGGGAGGAGCACTGAAGCTTTCTTT. It yields the protein CASSRGTGRSTEAFF. Filled out from reference TRBV7-9 and TRBJ1-1, the complete variable domain reads DTGVSQNPRHKITKRGQNVTFRCDPISEHNRLYWYRQTLGQGPEFLTYFQNEAQLEKSRLLSDRFSAERPKGSFSTLEIQRTEQGDSAMYLCASSRGTGRSTEAFFGQGTRLTVV.

This clone was observed a few times. The rearrangement joins TRBV9 to TRBJ1-2; TRBD1 might be the D (5 bases). The CDR3 totals 15 residues. V lost 0 bases, J lost 3 bases, and 12 bases lay in between. Germline CDR1 and CDR2: SGDLS and YYNGEE. The CDR3 coding sequence is TGTGCCAGCAGCGTAGAAGGCAGGGCTGACTATGGCTACACCTTC. Residues: CASSVEGRADYGYTF.

The rearrangement uses TRBV5-8 and TRBJ1-4; D is ambiguous. CDR1 and CDR2 from the germline V gene are SGHTS and YDEGEE. This CDR3 has 16 residues. V gave up 4 bases and J gave up 2 bases, with 15 bases separating them. Written as DNA, the CDR3 is TGTGCCAGCAGCCCTGCTACAGCTTCGACTAATGAAAAACTGTTTTTT. This gives the protein CASSPATASTNEKLFF.

The chain employs TRBV6-1 and TRBJ1-6; tentative D call: TRBD1 (6 bases). The CDR3 is made up of 12 amino acids. In germline, CDR1 is MNHNS, CDR2 SASEGT. The V gene lost 5 bases and the J gene lost 9 bases, with 8 bases spanning the gap. The CDR3 reads CASSTGSSPLHF. Here the CDR3 DNA reads TGTGCCAGCAGTACAGGGAGTTCACCCCTCCACTTT.

The chain combines TRBV7-2 with TRBJ2-7; 10 bases are a match to TRBD2. Germline V gene lookup returns CDR1 SGHTA and CDR2 FQGNSA. V gave up 8 bases and J gave up 0 bases; unmatched junction bases: 13. The length of the CDR3 is 17 residues. CDR3: CASSPAGGNPFSYEQYF. Written as DNA, the CDR3 is TGTGCCAGCTCCCCAGCGGGGGGGAATCCCTTCTCCTACGAGCAGTACTTC.

V gene TRBV5-1 combines with J gene TRBJ1-1; D remains ambiguous. The germline gives CDR1 SGHRS, CDR2 YFSETQ. CDR3 length: 16 amino acids. The V gene lost 3 bases and the J gene lost 1 base, with 16 bases spanning the gap. The CDR3 region is CASSYGPLFKNTEAFF. Written as DNA, the CDR3 is TGCGCCAGCAGCTACGGGCCTCTCTTTAAGAACACTGAAGCTTTCTTT.

A single count supports this clone. This chain uses TRBV2 with TRBJ1-5, with TRBD1 as a possible D gene (5 bases). Germline V gene lookup returns CDR1 SNHLY and CDR2 FYNNEI. V shed 5 bases and J shed 0 bases, with 17 bases lying between them. The CDR3 loop spans 17 amino acids. The CDR3 protein is CASSLEGQGYSNQPQHF. DNA of the CDR3: TGTGCCAGCAGTTTGGAGGGGCAAGGATATAGCAATCAGCCCCAGCATTTT.

V usage is TRBV14 and J usage is TRBJ1-1; perhaps TRBD1 as D (6 bases). CDR1 is SGHDN, CDR2 FVKESK, per germline. The V and J ends lost 4 bases and 1 base respectively, with 19 bases between them. This CDR3 is built from 17 residues. CDR3 DNA sequence: TGTGCCAGCAGCCGCCAGATGGGGGGCATAGGGAACACTGAAGCTTTCTTT. Translated, it gives CASSRQMGGIGNTEAFF.

V usage is TRBV7-8 and J usage is TRBJ1-1; 8 bases match TRBD1. Germline V gives CDR1 SGHVS, CDR2 FQNEAQ. Germline trimming cut 5 bases from V and 2 bases from J; bases unmatched to any gene: 4. This CDR3 region has 14 residues. CDR3 residues: CASSPQGANTEAFF. The CDR3 DNA follows: TGTGCCAGCAGCCCCCAGGGGGCAAACACTGAAGCTTTCTTT.

This clone appeared a few times. The chain is built from TRBV2 and TRBJ1-5, with TRBD1 as a possible D gene (6 bases). CDR1 SNHLY and CDR2 FYNNEI come from the germline V gene. The V and J ends lost 6 bases and 5 bases respectively, with 11 bases between them. This CDR3 has 13 residues. CDR3 sequence: CASRATGYQPQHF. CDR3 nucleotide sequence: TGTGCCAGCAGAGCAACAGGGTATCAGCCCCAGCATTTT. Drawing the rest from reference TRBV2 and TRBJ1-5, the complete variable domain is EPEVTQTPSHQVTQMGQEVILRCVPISNHLYFYWYRQILGQKVEFLVSFYNNEISEKSEIFDDQFSVERPDGSNFTLKIRSTKLEDSAMYFCASRATGYQPQHFGDGTRLSIL.

CDR3: CASSTGTSGGNTDTQYF. The CDR3 DNA follows: TGTGCCAGCAGCACTGGGACTAGCGGGGGGAATACAGATACGCAGTATTTT. The gene calls are TRBV9 and TRBJ2-3, with 15 bases that match TRBD2. The CDR3 is made up of 17 amino acids. V lost 4 bases to trimming and J lost 3 bases; unmatched junction nucleotides: 6. Germline V gene sequence: CDR1 SGDLS, CDR2 YYNGEE. Variable domain in full (rest from reference TRBV9 and TRBJ2-3): DSGVTQTPKHLITATGQRVTLRCSPRSGDLSVYWYQQSLDQGLQFLIQYYNGEERAKGNILERFSAQQFPDLHSELNLSSLELGDSALYFCASSTGTSGGNTDTQYFGPGTRLTVL.

The sample holds one count of this clone. The chain links TRBV7-2 to TRBJ2-7, with D hard to call. The V gene's germline CDR1 is SGHTA and CDR2 FQGNSA. CDR3 length equals 12 residues. The V and J ends lost 5 bases and 2 bases respectively, with 7 bases between them. CDR3 loop: CASSKETYEQYF. CDR3 nucleotides: TGTGCCAGCAGCAAGGAGACCTACGAGCAGTACTTC.

This clone was observed once. The chain joins TRBV7-9 to TRBJ2-5; D may be TRBD2 (5 bases). This CDR3 is built from 14 residues. In germline, CDR1 is SEHNR, CDR2 FQNEAQ (reference sequence). Trimming stripped 2 bases from V and 5 bases from J, with 12 bases between. CDR3 coding DNA: TGTGCCAGCAGCTTAATTGGGCCGGGGGAGACCCAGTACTTC. Translating it yields CASSLIGPGETQYF.

The V and J genes are TRBV4-1 and TRBJ2-7; D is perhaps TRBD2 (6 bases). CDR1 is MGHRA and CDR2 is YSYEKL in the germline V gene. The CDR3 has 16 amino acids. With 0 bases removed from V and 1 base from J, the gap between germline ends came to 13 bases. CDR3 coding DNA: TGCGCCAGCAGCCAAGATCCGGGACTTCTATCCTACGAGCAGTACTTC. Its protein product is CASSQDPGLLSYEQYF.

J is TRBJ1-5 and V is TRBV18; a weak D match, TRBD1 (5 bases). Trimming removed 7 bases from V and 8 bases from J, with 18 bases in between. Per germline, CDR1 KGHSH and CDR2 LQKENI. CDR3 size: 14 residues. CDR3 in amino acids: CASCTGTRYEPQHF. The CDR3 bases are TGTGCCAGCTGTACTGGGACCCGTTATGAGCCCCAGCATTTT.

The chain couples TRBV11-2 to TRBJ2-7; TRBD1 matches at 8 bases. CDR1 SGHAT and CDR2 FQNNGV come from the germline V gene. The trim removed 5 bases at V and 2 bases at J, leaving 8 bases unmatched. The length of the CDR3 is 15 residues. The CDR3 coding sequence is TGTGCCAGCAGCACGGACAGGGACCCCCCCTACGAGCAGTACTTC. It is translated as CASSTDRDPPYEQYF.

This clone was counted between two and nine times. This chain links TRBV5-1 with TRBJ2-7, with TRBD1 matching 7 bases. This CDR3 is built from 14 residues. Trimming at V came to 4 bases and at J to 1 base, leaving 5 bases not matched to a gene. The germline gives CDR1 SGHRS, CDR2 YFSETQ. The CDR3 loop is CASSGMGQSYEQYF. Here the CDR3 DNA reads TGCGCCAGCAGCGGGATGGGACAGTCCTACGAGCAGTACTTC. The whole variable domain, filled in from reference TRBV5-1 and TRBJ2-7, reads KAGVTQTPRYLIKTRGQQVTLSCSPISGHRSVSWYQQTPGQGLQFLFEYFSETQRNKGNFPGRFSGRQFSNSRSEMNVSTLELGDSALYLCASSGMGQSYEQYFGPGTRLTVT.

The chain joins TRBV13 to TRBJ1-4; no firm D call. CDR1 is PRHDT and CDR2 is FYEKMQ in the germline V gene (reference sequence). The CDR3 is made up of 15 amino acids. Trimming removed 4 bases from V and 4 bases from J, with 13 bases in between. Here the CDR3 DNA reads TGTGCCAGCAGCTGGGCTTCCTACGGTAATGAAAAACTGTTTTTT. Translated: CASSWASYGNEKLFF.

This clone appeared once. The chain is built from TRBV4-3 and TRBJ2-1; TRBD1 or TRBD2 may be the D gene (5 bases each). Deletions cut 0 bases from V and 4 bases from J, with 7 bases between. The V gene's germline CDR1 is LGHNA and CDR2 YSLEER. The length of the CDR3 is 14 residues. CDR3 protein: CASSQDGAYNEQFF. The CDR3 region has the DNA TGCGCCAGCAGCCAAGACGGGGCATACAATGAGCAGTTCTTC.

The chain joins TRBV25-1 to TRBJ2-7, with D unclear. The V gene's germline CDR1 is MGHDK and CDR2 SYGVNS. V lost 2 bases and J 0 bases, leaving 8 bases between the germline ends. The CDR3 spans 14 residues. The CDR3 nucleotides read TGTGCCAGCAGTGAAAAAATAACCTCCTACGAGCAGTACTTC. Encoded protein: CASSEKITSYEQYF.

The rearrangement uses TRBV5-3 and TRBJ2-3, with D possibly TRBD1 on 5 matching bases. TRBV5-3 is classed as an ORF, of uncertain function. The CDR3 runs 16 residues. Trimming pared 8 bases from V and 0 bases from J, leaving 19 bases between. The CDR3 nucleotides are TGTGCCAGCACCGATTGGGGCCTAGTAAGCACAGATACGCAGTATTTT. Protein: CASTDWGLVSTDTQYF.

The chain employs TRBV7-2 and TRBJ2-3, with unresolved D. This CDR3 comprises 15 residues. Trimming took 5 bases from V and 0 from J, leaving 12 bases between them. Germline assignment: CDR1 SGHTA and CDR2 FQGNSA. CDR3 DNA sequence: TGTGCCAGCAGCCCGTCTGGGAAGAGCACAGATACGCAGTATTTT. It translates to CASSPSGKSTDTQYF.

To note about this clone: At one end the junction does not follow the germline gene, possibly because of a read error. The V gene is TRBV5-6, the J gene TRBJ1-2, with D uncertain. The CDR3 is made up of 14 amino acids. Germline loops: CDR1 SGHDT, CDR2 YYEEEE. CDR3 residues: CASSLAGRDYGYTF. The CDR3 nucleotides read TGTGCCAGCAGTTTGGCGGGGAGGGACTATGGCTACACCTTC.

V is TRBV4-1 and J is TRBJ1-4; weak D call: TRBD1 (5 bases). Looked up from germline, CDR1 is MGHRA and CDR2 is YSYEKL. Trimming took 5 bases from V and 2 from J, leaving 12 bases between them. The CDR3 length is 15 residues. In DNA, the CDR3 is TGCGCCAGCAGCGATTCAGGGTCGACTAATGAAAAACTGTTTTTT. Protein product: CASSDSGSTNEKLFF.

The chain is built from TRBV2 and TRBJ2-1, with TRBD2 matching 7 bases. This CDR3 has 17 residues. The V gene end was trimmed by 7 bases and the J gene end by 6 bases; junction bases not matched to a gene: 18. The germline CDR1 and CDR2 sequences are SNHLY and FYNNEI. CDR3 sequence reads: CASTVGRAGTEGNEQFF. CDR3 nucleotide sequence: TGTGCCAGCACGGTTGGGAGGGCGGGGACGGAGGGCAATGAGCAGTTCTTC.